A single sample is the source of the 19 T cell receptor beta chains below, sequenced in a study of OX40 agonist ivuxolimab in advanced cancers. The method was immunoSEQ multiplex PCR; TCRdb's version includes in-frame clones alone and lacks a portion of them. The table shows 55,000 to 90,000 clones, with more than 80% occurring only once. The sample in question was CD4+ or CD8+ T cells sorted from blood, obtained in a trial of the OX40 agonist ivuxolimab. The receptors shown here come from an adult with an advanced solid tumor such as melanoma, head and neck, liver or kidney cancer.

Here the CDR3 reads CASATGSNYGYTF. CDR3 in DNA: TGTGCCAGTGCGACAGGTTCTAACTATGGCTACACCTTC. This chain connects TRBV19 to TRBJ1-2, with a weak D call TRBD1 (6 bases). The length of the CDR3 is 13 residues. The V end was cut by 8 bases, the J end by 0 bases, with 10 bases between. From germline, CDR1 is LNHDA and CDR2 SQIVND (reference sequence). Full variable domain (rest looked up from reference TRBV19 and TRBJ1-2): DGGITQSPKYLFRKEGQNVTLSCEQNLNHDAMYWYRQDPGQGLRLIYYSQIVNDFQKGDIAEGYSVSREKKESFPLTVTSAQKNPTAFYLCASATGSNYGYTFGSGTRLTVV.

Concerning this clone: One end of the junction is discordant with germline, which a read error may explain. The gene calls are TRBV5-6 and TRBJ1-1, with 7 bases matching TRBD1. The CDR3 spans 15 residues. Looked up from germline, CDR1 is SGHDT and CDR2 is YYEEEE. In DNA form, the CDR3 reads TGTGCCAGCAGCTCCCGAGACAGGGTACCCAGAGCCACCCCTTTT. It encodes CASSSRDRVPRATPF.

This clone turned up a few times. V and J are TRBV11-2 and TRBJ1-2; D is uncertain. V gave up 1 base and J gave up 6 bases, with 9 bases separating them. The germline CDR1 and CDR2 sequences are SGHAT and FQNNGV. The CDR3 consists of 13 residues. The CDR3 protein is CASSLAREDGYTF. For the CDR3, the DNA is TGTGCCAGCAGCTTAGCCCGGGAGGATGGCTACACCTTC.

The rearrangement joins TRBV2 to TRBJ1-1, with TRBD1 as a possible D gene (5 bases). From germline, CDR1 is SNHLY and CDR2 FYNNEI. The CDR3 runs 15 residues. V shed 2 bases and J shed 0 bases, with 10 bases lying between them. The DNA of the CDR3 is TGTGCCAGCAGTGAAAGGCGGACAATGAACACTGAAGCTTTCTTT. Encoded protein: CASSERRTMNTEAFF.

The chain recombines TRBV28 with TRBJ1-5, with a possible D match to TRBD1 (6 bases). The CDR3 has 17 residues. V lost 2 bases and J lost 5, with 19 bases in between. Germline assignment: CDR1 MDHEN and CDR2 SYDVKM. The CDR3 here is CASSLGGLAGAHQPQHF. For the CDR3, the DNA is TGTGCCAGCAGTTTAGGGGGGTTAGCGGGGGCGCATCAGCCCCAGCATTTT.

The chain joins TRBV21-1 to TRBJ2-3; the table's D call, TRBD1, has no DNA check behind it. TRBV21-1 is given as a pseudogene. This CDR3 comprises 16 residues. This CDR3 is CASSTSTGGALDTQYF. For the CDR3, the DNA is TGTGCCAGCAGCACGTCGACAGGGGGGGCTTTAGATACGCAGTATTTT.

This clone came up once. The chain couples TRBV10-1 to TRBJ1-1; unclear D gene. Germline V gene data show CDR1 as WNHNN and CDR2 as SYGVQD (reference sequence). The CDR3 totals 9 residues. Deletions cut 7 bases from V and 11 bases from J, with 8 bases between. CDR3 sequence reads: CASTTVAFF. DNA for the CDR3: TGCGCCAGCACAACAGTTGCTTTCTTT.

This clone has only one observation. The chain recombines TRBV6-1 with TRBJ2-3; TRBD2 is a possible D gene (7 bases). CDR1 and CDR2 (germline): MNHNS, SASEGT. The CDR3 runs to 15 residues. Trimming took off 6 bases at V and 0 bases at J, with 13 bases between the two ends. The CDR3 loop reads CASRGRGGSTDTQYF. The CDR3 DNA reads TGTGCCAGCAGAGGGAGGGGGGGAAGCACAGATACGCAGTATTTT.

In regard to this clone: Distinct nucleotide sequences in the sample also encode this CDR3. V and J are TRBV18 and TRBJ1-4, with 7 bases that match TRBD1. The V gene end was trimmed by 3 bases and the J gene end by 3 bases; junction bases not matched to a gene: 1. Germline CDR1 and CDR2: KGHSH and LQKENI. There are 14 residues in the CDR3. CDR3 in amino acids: CASSPGTANEKLFF. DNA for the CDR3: TGTGCCAGCTCACCCGGGACAGCTAATGAAAAACTGTTTTTT.

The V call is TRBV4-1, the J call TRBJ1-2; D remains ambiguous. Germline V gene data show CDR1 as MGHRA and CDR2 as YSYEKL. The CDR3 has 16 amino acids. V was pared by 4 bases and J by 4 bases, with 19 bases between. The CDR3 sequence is CASSPRTEAPGYGYTF. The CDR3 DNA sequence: TGCGCCAGCAGCCCTCGGACGGAAGCTCCTGGCTATGGCTACACCTTC.

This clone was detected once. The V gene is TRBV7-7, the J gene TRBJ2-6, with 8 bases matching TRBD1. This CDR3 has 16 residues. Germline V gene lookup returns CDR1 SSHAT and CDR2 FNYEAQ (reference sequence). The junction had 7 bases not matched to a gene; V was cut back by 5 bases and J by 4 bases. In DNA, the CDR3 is TGTGCCAGCAGCCCTCACCAGGGGGCGGGGGCCAACGTCCTGACTTTC. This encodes CASSPHQGAGANVLTF.

The CDR3 here is CASERGASTDTQYF. In DNA form, the CDR3 reads TGTGCCAGCGAGCGGGGGGCTAGCACAGATACGCAGTATTTT. This chain uses TRBV6-1 with TRBJ2-3; 9 nucleotides match TRBD2. The V and J ends lost 8 bases and 0 bases, in that order; junction bases with no gene match: 3. This CDR3 is built from 14 residues. CDR1 and CDR2 (germline): MNHNS, SASEGT.

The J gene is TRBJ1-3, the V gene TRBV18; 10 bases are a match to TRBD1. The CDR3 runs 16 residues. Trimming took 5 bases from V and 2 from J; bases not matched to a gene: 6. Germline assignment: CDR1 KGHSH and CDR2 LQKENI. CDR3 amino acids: CASSSDRGLPGNTIYF. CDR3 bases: TGTGCCAGCTCATCAGACAGGGGGCTCCCTGGAAACACCATATATTTT.

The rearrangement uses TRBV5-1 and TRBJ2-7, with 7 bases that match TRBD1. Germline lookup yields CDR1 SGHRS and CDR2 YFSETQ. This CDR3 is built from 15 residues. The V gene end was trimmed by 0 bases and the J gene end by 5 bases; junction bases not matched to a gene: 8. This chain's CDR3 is CASSLARQGVHEQYF. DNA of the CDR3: TGCGCCAGCAGCTTGGCGAGGCAGGGGGTCCACGAGCAGTACTTC.

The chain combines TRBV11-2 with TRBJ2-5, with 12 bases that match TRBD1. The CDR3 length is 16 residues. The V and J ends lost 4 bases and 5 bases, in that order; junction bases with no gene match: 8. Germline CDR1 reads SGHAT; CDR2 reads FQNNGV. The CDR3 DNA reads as TGTGCCAGCAGCTGGGGGGGACAGGGGGCGCCGGAGACCCAGTACTTC. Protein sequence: CASSWGGQGAPETQYF.

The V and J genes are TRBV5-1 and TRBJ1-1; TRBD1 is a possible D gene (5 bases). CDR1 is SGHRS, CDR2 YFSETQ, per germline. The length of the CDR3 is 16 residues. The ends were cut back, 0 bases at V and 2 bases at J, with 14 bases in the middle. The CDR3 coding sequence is TGCGCCAGCAGCTTGGCATGGGGGTTGGATAACACTGAAGCTTTCTTT. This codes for CASSLAWGLDNTEAFF.

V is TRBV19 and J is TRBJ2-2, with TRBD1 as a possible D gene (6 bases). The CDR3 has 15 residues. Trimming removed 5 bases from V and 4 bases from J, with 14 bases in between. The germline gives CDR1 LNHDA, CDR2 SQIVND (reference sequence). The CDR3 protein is CASSARDTPTGELFF. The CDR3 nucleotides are TGTGCCAGTAGTGCCCGGGACACTCCCACCGGGGAGCTGTTTTTT. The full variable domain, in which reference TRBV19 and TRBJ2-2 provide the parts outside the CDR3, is DGGITQSPKYLFRKEGQNVTLSCEQNLNHDAMYWYRQDPGQGLRLIYYSQIVNDFQKGDIAEGYSVSREKKESFPLTVTSAQKNPTAFYLCASSARDTPTGELFFGEGSRLTVL.

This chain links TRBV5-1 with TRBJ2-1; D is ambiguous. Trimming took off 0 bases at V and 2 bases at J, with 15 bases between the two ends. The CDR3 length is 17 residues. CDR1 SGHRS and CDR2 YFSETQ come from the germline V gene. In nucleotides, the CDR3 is TGCGCCAGCAGCTTGGAAGGACCTCTCGCCCCCTACAATGAGCAGTTCTTC. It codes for CASSLEGPLAPYNEQFF.

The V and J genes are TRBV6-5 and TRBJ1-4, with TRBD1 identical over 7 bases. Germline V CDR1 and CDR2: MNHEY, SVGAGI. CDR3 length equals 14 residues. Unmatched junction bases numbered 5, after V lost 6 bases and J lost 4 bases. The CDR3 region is CASRQTGSNEKLFF. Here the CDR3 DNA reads TGTGCCAGCAGGCAGACAGGGAGTAATGAAAAACTGTTTTTT.